This T cell receptor beta chain derives from a study of cytomegalovirus exposure and HLA in healthy donors. The PCR employed 60 Vbeta primers together with 13 Jbeta primers. Repertoires were generated with immunoSEQ multiplex PCR, while TCRdb's copy carries only in-frame clones and drops some. This repertoire includes tens of thousands of clones. Trimming at V came to 2 bases and at J to 5 bases, leaving 6 bases not matched to a gene. Germline loops: CDR1 MGHDK, CDR2 SYGVNS. CDR3 size: 15 residues. On this clone: Its antigen is currently unknown.

The donors comprised healthy bone marrow donors. Points from the study as a whole: Immune exposure data for these donors was limited to CMV serostatus. Earlier analysis yielded a pattern in which most TCR beta V segments were productive about 87% or about 30% of the time.

Sequencing was done on a sample of PBMCs. The V call is TRBV25-1, the J call TRBJ1-1, with 9 bases lining up with TRBD1. The clonotype was recovered from a male donor in good health and CMV-seronegative. For the CDR3, the DNA is TGTGCCAGCAGTGAACTGACAGGGGGGAGGACTGAAGCTTTCTTT. Translation: CASSELTGGRTEAFF. Complete variable domain (other parts from reference TRBV25-1 and TRBJ1-1): EADIYQTPRYLVIGTGKKITLECSQTMGHDKMYWYQQDPGMELHLIHYSYGVNSTEKGDLSSESTVSRIRTEHFPLTLESARPSHTSQYLCASSELTGGRTEAFFGQGTRLTVV.